This TCR beta chain was obtained from a study of technical replicates of blood from a handful of donors. The V and J ends lost 4 bases and 11 bases, in that order; junction bases with no gene match: 15. The CDR3 has 16 amino acids. Germline CDR1 is PRHDT and CDR2 is FYEKMQ (reference sequence). Clones were sequenced by immunoSEQ multiplex PCR, and TCRdb holds only the in-frame ones, with some missing. The sample consists of 82,000 or so clones, 96% of them appearing once. The V gene is TRBV13, the J gene TRBJ2-2; 8 bases are a match to TRBD2. Sequencing was carried out using T cells isolated from PBMCs. The sequence was obtained from a human donor in good health. In DNA, the CDR3 is TGTGCCAGCAGCTCCCAAAGACTAGCGAGAAGGCGAGAGCTGTTTTTT. This sequence encodes CASSSQRLARRRELFF.